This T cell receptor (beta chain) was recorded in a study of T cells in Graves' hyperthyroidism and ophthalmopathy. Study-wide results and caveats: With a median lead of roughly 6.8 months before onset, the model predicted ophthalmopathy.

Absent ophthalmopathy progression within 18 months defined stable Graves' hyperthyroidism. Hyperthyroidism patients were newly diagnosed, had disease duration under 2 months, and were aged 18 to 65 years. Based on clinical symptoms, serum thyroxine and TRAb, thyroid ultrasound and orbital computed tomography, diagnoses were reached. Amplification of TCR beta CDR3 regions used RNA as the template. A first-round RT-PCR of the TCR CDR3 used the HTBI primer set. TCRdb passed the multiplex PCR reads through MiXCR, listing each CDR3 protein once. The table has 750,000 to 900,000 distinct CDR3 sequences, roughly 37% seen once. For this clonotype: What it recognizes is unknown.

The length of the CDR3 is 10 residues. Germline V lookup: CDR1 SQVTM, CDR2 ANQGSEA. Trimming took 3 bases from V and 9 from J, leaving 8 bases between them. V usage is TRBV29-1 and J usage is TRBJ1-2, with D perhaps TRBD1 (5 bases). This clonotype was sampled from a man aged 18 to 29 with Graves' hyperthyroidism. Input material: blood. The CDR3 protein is CSVEGPSYTF. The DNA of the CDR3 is TGCAGCGTTGAGGGACCAAGCTACACCTTC.